This T cell receptor (beta chain) was retrieved from a study of blood T cell repertoires in COVID-19. The overall study: Material from acute and convalescent COVID-19 was sourced from the United States, Italy and Spain. The analysed material was cDNA or gDNA that came from T cells, B-cell-depleted T cells, or PBMCs.

V shed 3 bases and J shed 9 bases, with 15 bases lying between them. The CDR3 contains 13 residues. Germline CDR1 SGHDN, CDR2 FVKESK. The Seattle patients joined while their infection was active and were tracked longitudinally afterward. Authors' data handling: Reference gene primer amplification gave nucleated cell count estimates. Produced via immunoSEQ multiplex PCR; TCRdb's table is partial and in-frame only. Clonal size and the V and J genes are those of that table, whereas D and trimming came from the DNA. This sample yields more than 95,000 clones, of which over 75% are seen a single time; approximately 18% belongs to the top ten. Only one count was recorded for this clone.

The receptor was derived from a man aged 25 to 40 with COVID-19, enrolled during active disease. The sequenced sample consisted of peripheral blood. J is TRBJ2-7 and V is TRBV14; TRBD2 is a possible D gene (6 bases). The CDR3 region has the DNA TGTGCCAGCAGCCATACTAGCCTTCAGGGGCAGTACTTC. Protein: CASSHTSLQGQYF.